A single sample gave rise to the 9 T cell receptor beta chains below, sequenced in a study of shared clonotypes between healthy human individuals. Data came from immunoSEQ multiplex PCR; TCRdb stores just in-frame clones and leaves some out. The repertoire holds nearly 1 million clones, with 70% to 85% as singletons. Material: memory CD4+ T cells sorted from blood. Subset given: CD45RA-negative fraction. The receptors were sampled from a man in his late teens or twenties in good health.

To note about this clone: Other DNA sequences in this sample translate to the same CDR3. The chain uses TRBV7-6 and TRBJ1-1; D may be TRBD1 (6 bases). Germline V lookup: CDR1 SGHVS, CDR2 FNYEAQ. V was shortened by 5 bases and J by 2 bases, with 9 bases between the two germline ends. The CDR3 is 13 residues long. CDR3 nucleotides: TGTGCCAGCAGCAGACAGGAAAACACTGAAGCTTTCTTT. Amino acid sequence: CASSRQENTEAFF.

Here the CDR3 DNA reads TGTGCCAGCAGCCCCCAGGGGTACAATGAGCAGTTCTTC. Amino acids: CASSPQGYNEQFF. The V call is TRBV5-4, the J call TRBJ2-1, with D possibly being TRBD1 (6 bases). V was clipped by 4 bases and J by 4 bases, with 9 bases between them. The CDR3 extends over 13 amino acids. Germline CDR1 reads SGHNT; CDR2 reads YYREEE (reference sequence).

This clone came up many times. The V gene is TRBV10-1, the J gene TRBJ2-5; 7 positions match TRBD1. The CDR3 totals 14 residues. The V gene's germline CDR1 is WNHNN and CDR2 SYGVQD (reference sequence). J gave up 7 bases and V 6 bases, and 11 bases lay outside the gene matches. CDR3 sequence (DNA): TGCGCCAGCAGGGTTCCGGGACAGAAAATGACCCAGTACTTC. Translated, it gives CASRVPGQKMTQYF.

A few counts support this clone. CDR3 DNA sequence: TGTGCCTGGAGCCCTGGACAGAGAACAGGGGAGCTGTTTTTT. The encoded protein is CAWSPGQRTGELFF. The gene calls are TRBV30 and TRBJ2-2; maybe TRBD1 (6 bases). Germline V lookup: CDR1 GTSNPN, CDR2 SVGIG (reference sequence). V lost 3 bases, J lost 8 bases, and 16 bases lay in between. CDR3 length equals 14 residues.

This clone was recorded only once. The chain joins TRBV2 to TRBJ2-5, with 7 bases lining up with TRBD1. The CDR3 consists of 15 residues. V lost 8 bases to trimming and J lost 1 base; unmatched junction nucleotides: 10. Looked up from germline, CDR1 is SNHLY and CDR2 is FYNNEI. CDR3: CASGQQGIGQETQYF. In nucleotides, the CDR3 is TGTGCCAGCGGGCAACAGGGGATCGGCCAAGAGACCCAGTACTTC.

The chain combines TRBV15 with TRBJ2-3; 7 nucleotides align to TRBD1. Trimming at V came to 8 bases and at J to 1 base, leaving 3 bases not matched to a gene. Germline-derived CDR1 and CDR2 are LNHNV and YYDKDF (reference sequence). This CDR3 region has 13 residues. This chain's CDR3 is CATGQDRTDTQYF. The CDR3 nucleotides read TGTGCCACCGGACAGGACCGCACAGATACGCAGTATTTT.

The chain carries TRBV5-1 and TRBJ1-4; TRBD1 matches 7 bases. The V gene end was trimmed by 7 bases and the J gene end by 3 bases; junction bases not matched to a gene: 6. Germline CDR1 is SGHRS and CDR2 is YFSETQ. CDR3 length: 14 residues. The CDR3 sequence is CASGRDSPNEKLFF. CDR3 DNA: TGCGCCAGCGGACGGGACAGCCCTAATGAAAAACTGTTTTTT.

The CDR3: CATSNVPGLLFF. CDR3 sequence (DNA): TGTGCCACCAGCAACGTACCGGGATTACTGTTTTTT. The chain links TRBV15 to TRBJ1-4; no definite D call. Germline V gene data show CDR1 as LNHNV and CDR2 as YYDKDF (reference sequence). The CDR3 length is 12 residues. V lost 4 bases, J lost 13 bases, and 13 bases lay in between. Based on the CDR3 plus reference TRBV15 and TRBJ1-4, the full variable domain is DAMVIQNPRYQVTQFGKPVTLSCSQTLNHNVMYWYQQKSSQAPKLLFHYYDKDFNNEADTPDNFQSRRPNTSFCFLDIRSPGLGDTAMYLCATSNVPGLLFFGSGTQLSVL.

The genes are TRBV19 and TRBJ2-2; D not resolved. CDR1 is LNHDA and CDR2 is SQIVND in the germline V gene (reference sequence). The CDR3 covers 14 residues. V lost 1 base to trimming and J lost 5 bases, with 8 bases between them. As DNA, the CDR3 is TGTGCCAGTAGTATAGGAGTACAGACCGGGGAGCTGTTTTTT. As protein: CASSIGVQTGELFF.